This T cell receptor (beta chain) is from a study of cytomegalovirus exposure and HLA in healthy donors. Regarding the study as a whole: Reported findings show TCR beta sequences accurately forecast HLA-A and HLA-B alleles in most subjects. Productive status was seen about 87% or about 30% of the time for most TCR beta V segments in an earlier analysis. Reportedly, a later analysis found an Asian-associated ancestry cluster had fewer N-insertions than the approximately 640-donor mean.

It was with 60 Vbeta and 13 Jbeta primers that the PCR ran. TCRdb keeps only in-frame clones here, not all; method: immunoSEQ multiplex PCR. Of 200,000 to 250,000 clones detected, 77% appear once; the ten largest clones hold 2.7%. About this clone itself: Its antigen remains unidentified.

The germline V and J ends were trimmed by 4 bases and 7 bases, with 8 bases remaining between them. The CDR3 is 12 amino acids. The V gene's germline CDR1 is MNHNY and CDR2 SVGAGI (reference sequence). The TCR was taken from a woman aged 55 to 70 in good health and CMV-seropositive. The sequenced material came from PBMCs. The chain joins TRBV6-6 to TRBJ1-5; D not resolved. CDR3 region: CASSSPGQPQHF. The CDR3, as DNA: TGTGCCAGCAGTTCCCCCGGGCAGCCCCAGCATTTT.